The 15 T cell receptor beta chains reported below all come from one sample, sequenced in a study of breast tumors, draining lymph nodes, adjacent tissues. One entry per CDR3 protein, called by TCRdb with MiXCR from the multiplex PCR reads. The data show about 20,000 distinct CDR3 sequences, with approximately 41% seen just once and roughly a fifth held by the top ten. Input material: breast tumor tissue. The source is a female donor with breast cancer. Some clones in this sample may be carry-over from other donors' samples.

This clonotype was found many times. The chain has TRBV28 and TRBJ1-2; no clear D. The length of the CDR3 is 15 residues. V shed 2 bases and J shed 3 bases, with 13 bases lying between them. The germline V gene has CDR1 MDHEN and CDR2 SYDVKM. The DNA of the CDR3 is TGTGCCAGCAGTTTACATGGCGGCGTATACTATGGCTACACCTTC. Protein sequence: CASSLHGGVYYGYTF.

The chain links TRBV7-9 to TRBJ2-7; D is uncertain. Per germline, CDR1 SEHNR and CDR2 FQNEAQ (reference sequence). This CDR3 has 13 amino acids. V was shortened by 2 bases and J by 6 bases, with 11 bases between the two germline ends. This CDR3 reads CASSLLTQCEQYF. The DNA of the CDR3 is TGTGCCAGCAGCTTACTTACACAGTGCGAGCAGTACTTC.

The count of this clonotype is one. The chain combines TRBV20-1 with TRBJ2-7, with 8 bases fitting TRBD1. V lost 2 bases and J lost 1; bases outside the gene matches: 1. CDR1 and CDR2 (germline): DFQATT, SNEGSKA (reference sequence). The CDR3 is made up of 13 amino acids. The DNA of the CDR3 is TGCAGTGCTAGACGGACAGGGTCCTACGAGCAGTACTTC. Residues: CSARRTGSYEQYF.

This clonotype was recorded at least ten times. The chain carries TRBV5-6 and TRBJ2-1; D unresolved. V was cut by 3 bases and J by 4 bases, with 14 bases left in between. The CDR3 totals 15 residues. Germline-derived CDR1 and CDR2 are SGHDT and YYEEEE. CDR3 amino acids: CASSSPVVGYNEQFF. The CDR3 bases are TGTGCCAGCAGCTCGCCGGTGGTCGGTTACAATGAGCAGTTCTTC.

The chain employs TRBV18 and TRBJ1-6; D is ambiguous. The germline CDR1 and CDR2 sequences are KGHSH and LQKENI. Trimming pared 4 bases from V and 3 bases from J, leaving 1 base between. There are 12 residues in the CDR3. The CDR3 here is CASSRYNSPLHF. In DNA form, the CDR3 reads TGTGCCAGCTCACGCTATAATTCACCCCTCCACTTT. The entire variable domain, with the rest obtained from reference TRBV18 and TRBJ1-6, is as follows: NAGVMQNPRHLVRRRGQEARLRCSPMKGHSHVYWYRQLPEEGLKFMVYLQKENIIDESGMPKERFSAEFPKEGPSILRIQQVVRGDSAAYFCASSRYNSPLHFGNGTRLTVT.

This clonotype appeared many times. At one of its ends the junction is not consistent with the germline gene, which may arise from a read error. The chain joins TRBV6-5 to TRBJ2-3; the D gene is possibly TRBD1 (6 bases). The CDR3 has 17 amino acids. CDR1 is MNHEY and CDR2 is SVGAGI in the germline V gene. The CDR3 region is CASSHSTDSPYTDTQYF. For the CDR3, the DNA is TGTGCCAGCAGTCACTCCACGGACAGTCCTTACACAGATACGCAGTATTTT.

This clonotype was observed many times. The chain carries TRBV5-1 and TRBJ2-7, with 7 positions matching TRBD2. This CDR3 is 15 amino acids long. From germline, CDR1 is SGHRS and CDR2 YFSETQ. J was trimmed by 0 bases and V by 0 bases; bases with no gene match: 3. CDR3 amino acids: CASSLAAGSSYEQYF. The DNA of the CDR3 is TGCGCCAGCAGCTTGGCAGCGGGAAGCTCCTACGAGCAGTACTTC.

This clonotype was seen many times. A much larger clone differs by one base, so this may be a read error. The CDR3 nucleotides are TGTGCCAGCAGTTTCTCCTCGTATGAGCAGTTCTTC. Translation gives CASSFSSYEQFF. V gene TRBV12-3 or TRBV12-4 combines with J gene TRBJ2-1; unclear D gene. The CDR3 has 12 amino acids. The V and J ends lost 3 bases and 8 bases respectively, with 8 bases between them.

This clonotype has a count of ten or more. The germline gene is not matched at one end of the junction; a read error may be the cause. This chain joins TRBV7-9 and TRBJ2-7; 7 nucleotides line up with TRBD2. This CDR3 spans 12 amino acids. Per germline, CDR1 SEHNR and CDR2 FQNEAQ (reference sequence). CDR3 coding DNA: TGTGCCGGCAGCTTGGGGGGGTACGAGCAGTACTTC. This sequence encodes CAGSLGGYEQYF. The full variable domain, its missing parts supplied by reference TRBV7-9 and TRBJ2-7, is DTGVSQNPRHKITKRGQNVTFRCDPISEHNRLYWYRQTLGQGPEFLTYFQNEAQLEKSRLLSDRFSAERPKGSFSTLEIQRTEQGDSAMYLCAGSLGGYEQYFGPGTRLTVT.

This clonotype is judged medium-sized. The J gene is TRBJ1-5, the V gene TRBV12-3 or TRBV12-4, with D maybe TRBD1 (6 bases). This CDR3 contains 14 residues. V lost 5 bases and J lost 7, with 15 bases in between. CDR3 region: CASSPRQVGQPQHF. As DNA, the CDR3 is TGTGCCAGCAGTCCAAGACAGGTAGGGCAGCCCCAGCATTTT.

To note about this clonotype: One junction end does not reproduce the germline sequence, and a read error may be involved. DNA of the CDR3: TGTGCCAGCAGTTTCGGACTAGCTTCCTACGATGAGCAGTTCTTT. Protein product: CASSFGLASYDEQFF. This chain uses TRBV12-3 or TRBV12-4 with TRBJ2-1; 8 bases map to TRBD2. This CDR3 region has 15 residues.

Points on this clonotype: This CDR3 is missing its conserved last phenylalanine or tryptophan, likely due to a read error. The DNA is omitted, as the CDR3 cannot be located on it reliably, and the CDR3 follows TCRdb's listing. The chain employs TRBV20-1 and TRBJ1-2; the tabulated D call, TRBD1, remains unverified against the DNA. Germline values: CDR1 DFQATT, CDR2 SNEGSKA (reference sequence). The CDR3 is 12 residues long, ends included. The CDR3 spells CSARTGSYGCTL.

This clonotype has a single count. The V call is TRBV4-1, the J call TRBJ2-3; D gene ambiguous. Germline V gene data show CDR1 as MGHRA and CDR2 as YSYEKL. Deletions cut 4 bases from V and 4 bases from J, with 6 bases between. CDR3 length equals 12 residues. DNA for the CDR3: TGCGCCAGCAGCCTTCCATCAGATACGCAGTATTTT. Translating it yields CASSLPSDTQYF.

The table lists this clonotype with many counts. The V gene is TRBV4-1, the J gene TRBJ2-3, with a possible D match to TRBD1 (5 bases). The germline V gene encodes CDR1 MGHRA and CDR2 YSYEKL. This CDR3 region has 16 residues. Trimming shortened V by 5 bases and J by 0 bases, and 15 bases separated the two germline ends. The CDR3 sequence is CASSDSLGASTDTQYF. As DNA, the CDR3 is TGCGCCAGCAGCGACTCTCTAGGGGCTAGCACAGATACGCAGTATTTT.

This clonotype showed up many times. The chain uses TRBV20-1 and TRBJ1-1; tentative D call: TRBD1 (6 bases). CDR1 DFQATT and CDR2 SNEGSKA come from the germline V gene (reference sequence). The ends were cut back, 6 bases at V and 4 bases at J, with 12 bases in the middle. The CDR3 runs to 12 residues. For the CDR3, the DNA is TGCAGTGCCCCAGGGGCTCGCACTGAAGCTTTCTTT. This encodes CSAPGARTEAFF.